This T cell receptor (beta chain) was profiled in a study of blood T cell repertoires in COVID-19. Per the original data handling: Using reference gene primer amplification, nucleated cell counts were estimated. Profiling relied on immunoSEQ multiplex PCR, and the TCRdb table lists in-frame clones only, not all of them. That table is the source of V, J and clone size, and D and trimming were worked out from the DNA. The data show about 240,000 clones, roughly nine tenths seen once. The CDR3 totals 15 residues. J was trimmed by 0 bases and V by 5 bases; bases with no gene match: 3. Per the germline V gene, CDR1 is MNHEY and CDR2 is SMNVEV (reference sequence). In its sample, this clone was seen many times.

The sequence came from a man in his fifties or sixties who had recovered from COVID-19. Sequenced material: peripheral blood. The rearrangement links TRBV27 to TRBJ2-2; 7 positions agree with TRBD2. The CDR3 spells CASSPGTTNTGELFF. The DNA of the CDR3 is TGTGCCAGCAGTCCCGGGACTACGAACACCGGGGAGCTGTTTTTT.